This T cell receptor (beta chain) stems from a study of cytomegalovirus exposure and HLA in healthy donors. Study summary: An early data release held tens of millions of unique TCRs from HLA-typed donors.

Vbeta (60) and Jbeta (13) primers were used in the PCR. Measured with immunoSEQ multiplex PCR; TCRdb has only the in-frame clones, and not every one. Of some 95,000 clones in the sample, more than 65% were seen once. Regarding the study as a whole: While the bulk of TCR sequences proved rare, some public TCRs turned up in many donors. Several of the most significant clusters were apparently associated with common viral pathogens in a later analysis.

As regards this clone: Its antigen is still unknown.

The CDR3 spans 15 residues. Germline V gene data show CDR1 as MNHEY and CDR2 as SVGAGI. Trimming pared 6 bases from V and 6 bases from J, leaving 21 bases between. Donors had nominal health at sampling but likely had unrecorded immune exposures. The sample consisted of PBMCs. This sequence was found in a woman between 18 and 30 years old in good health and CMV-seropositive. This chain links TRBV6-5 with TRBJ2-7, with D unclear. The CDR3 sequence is CASSAAGLPTVEQYF. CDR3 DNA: TGTGCCAGCAGCGCAGCAGGCCTACCTACTGTCGAGCAGTACTTC.